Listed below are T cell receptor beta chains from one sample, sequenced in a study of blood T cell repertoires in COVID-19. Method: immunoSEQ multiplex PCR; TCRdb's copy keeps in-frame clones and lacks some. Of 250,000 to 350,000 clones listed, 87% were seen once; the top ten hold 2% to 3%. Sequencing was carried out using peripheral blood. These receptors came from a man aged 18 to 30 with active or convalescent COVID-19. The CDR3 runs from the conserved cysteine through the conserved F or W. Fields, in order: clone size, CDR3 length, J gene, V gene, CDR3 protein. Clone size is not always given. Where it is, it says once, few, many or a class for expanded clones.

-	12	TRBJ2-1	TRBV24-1	CATTSGSYEQFF
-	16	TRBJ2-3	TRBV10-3	CAISDRGLVWADTQYF
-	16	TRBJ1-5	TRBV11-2	CASSLDSGGLNQPQHF
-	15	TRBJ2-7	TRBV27	CASSLYFGGSYEQYF
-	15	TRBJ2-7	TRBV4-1	CASSHPGGGTYEQYF
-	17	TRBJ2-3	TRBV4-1	CASSLEAGLGGKDTQYF
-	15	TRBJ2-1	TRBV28	CASSALAGVVHEQFF
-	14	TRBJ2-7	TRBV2	CASRSDRASYEQYF
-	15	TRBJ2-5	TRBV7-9	CASSLSASAQETQYF
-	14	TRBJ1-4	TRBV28	CAVFPGTGTEKLFF
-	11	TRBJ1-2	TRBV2	CASELQRGYTF
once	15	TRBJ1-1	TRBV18	CASSTGQGPNTEAFF
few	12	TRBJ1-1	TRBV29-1	CSARGMNTEAFF
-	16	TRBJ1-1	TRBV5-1	CASSWGQEARDTEAFF
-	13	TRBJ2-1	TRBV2	CASGLALRNEQFF
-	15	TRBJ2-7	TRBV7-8	CASSPASGSASEQYF
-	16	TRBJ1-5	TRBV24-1	CATSDPAGTPNQPQHF
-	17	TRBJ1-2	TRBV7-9	CASSDNSGQDLNYGYTF
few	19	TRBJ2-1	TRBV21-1	CASSKAIGLAGDGSDEQFF
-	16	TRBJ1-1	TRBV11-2	CASSALGVGDSTVAFF
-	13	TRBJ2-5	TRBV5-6	CASSSGLEETQYF
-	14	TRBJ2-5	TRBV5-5	CASSYPGGTETQYF
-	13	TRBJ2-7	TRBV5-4	CASSLGLAGGLYF
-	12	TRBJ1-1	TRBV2	CASNADADEAFF
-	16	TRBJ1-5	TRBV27	CASSFIGGYSNQPQHF
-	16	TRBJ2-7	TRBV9	CASSVGSGGAAYEQYF
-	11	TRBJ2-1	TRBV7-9	CASSFAHEQFF
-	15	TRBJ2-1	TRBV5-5	CASSLMQGLRDEQFF
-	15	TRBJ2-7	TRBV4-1	CASSPGWDRGYEQYF
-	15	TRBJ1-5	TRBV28	CASTGGTVLRWAQHF
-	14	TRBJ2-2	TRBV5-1	CASTRGDDTGELFF
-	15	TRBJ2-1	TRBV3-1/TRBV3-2	CASSLQRGKLNEQFF
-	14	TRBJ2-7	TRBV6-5	CASRTSGSSYEQYF
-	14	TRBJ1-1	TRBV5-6	CASSSDSGVVEAFF
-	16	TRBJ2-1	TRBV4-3	CASSQDFRDTNNEQFF
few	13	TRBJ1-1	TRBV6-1	CASSEYEVAEAFF
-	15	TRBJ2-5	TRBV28	CASSLGTQGSETQYF
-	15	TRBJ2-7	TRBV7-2	CASRVTGTTYYEQYF
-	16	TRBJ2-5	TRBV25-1	CASSEGGTGGVETQYF
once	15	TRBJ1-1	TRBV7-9	CASSSGQGGTSEAFF
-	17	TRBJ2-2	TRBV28	CASSLRGQGSNTGELFF
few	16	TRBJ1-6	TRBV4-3	CASSQGLREINSPLHF
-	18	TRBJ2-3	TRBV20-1	CSASSLAGDRGTTDTQYF
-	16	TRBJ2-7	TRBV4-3	CASSQDMSGGVREQYF
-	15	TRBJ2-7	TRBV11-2	CASSFAPNRVYEQYF
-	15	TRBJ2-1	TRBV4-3	CASSQETGLLYEQFF
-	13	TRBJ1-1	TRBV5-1	CASSLGRDTEAFF
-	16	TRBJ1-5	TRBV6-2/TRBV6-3	CASSYSRTEIYQPQHF
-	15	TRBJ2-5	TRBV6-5	CASRDRAVRQETQYF